Listed here are 9 T cell receptor beta chains from one sample, sequenced in a study of cytomegalovirus exposure and HLA in healthy donors. Both 60 Vbeta primers and 13 Jbeta primers went into the PCR. Assay: immunoSEQ multiplex PCR; the TCRdb copy retains only in-frame clones and omits some. This table has 150,000 or so clones, roughly 80% appearing once. Sequenced sample: PBMCs. The receptor source for this set is a man aged 40-49 years in good health and CMV-seropositive.

The sample holds a few counts of this clone. The V and J genes are TRBV2 and TRBJ2-1; 11 positions match TRBD2. Per the germline V gene, CDR1 is SNHLY and CDR2 is FYNNEI. V shed 0 bases and J 5 bases; nucleotides not matched to a gene: 6. The CDR3 length is 17 residues. The CDR3 loop is CASSEALLAGGNNEQFF. The CDR3 DNA reads as TGTGCCAGCAGTGAAGCGCTTCTAGCGGGAGGAAACAATGAGCAGTTCTTC.

The chain combines TRBV2 with TRBJ2-7; tentatively, D is TRBD2 (6 bases). This CDR3 spans 12 amino acids. CDR1 is SNHLY, CDR2 FYNNEI, per germline. The germline V and J ends were trimmed by 6 bases and 4 bases, with 10 bases remaining between them. CDR3 sequence reads: CASSGGGYEQYF. CDR3 bases: TGTGCCAGCAGCGGGGGAGGTTACGAGCAGTACTTC.

This clone was found a few times. The V call is TRBV28, the J call TRBJ2-3; 16 nucleotides line up with TRBD2. The CDR3 totals 20 residues. Germline V gives CDR1 MDHEN, CDR2 SYDVKM. Trimming took 6 bases from V and 7 from J; bases not matched to a gene: 19. This CDR3 is CASRGTSGRGQGTYVHTQYF. The CDR3 region has the DNA TGTGCCAGCAGGGGGACTAGCGGGAGGGGTCAAGGAACTTATGTGCATACGCAGTATTTT.

V and J are TRBV6-1 and TRBJ1-4; TRBD1 matches at 7 bases. Germline values: CDR1 MNHNS, CDR2 SASEGT. The CDR3 consists of 13 residues. Trimming removed 2 bases from V and 8 bases from J; junction bases left unmatched: 2. CDR3 in DNA: TGTGCCAGCAGTGAAAGGGACAGCGAAAAACTGTTTTTT. Protein sequence: CASSERDSEKLFF.

J is TRBJ1-5 and V is TRBV10-3, with D unclear. V shed 6 bases and J shed 4 bases, with 7 bases lying between them. Per the germline V gene, CDR1 is ENHRY and CDR2 is SYGVKD. This CDR3 is built from 12 residues. The CDR3 sequence is CAISPGNQPQHF. For the CDR3, the DNA is TGTGCCATCAGCCCGGGAAATCAGCCCCAGCATTTT.

The chain has TRBV6-1 and TRBJ2-2; 10 nucleotides line up with TRBD2. Germline assignment: CDR1 MNHNS and CDR2 SASEGT. The V and J ends lost 5 bases and 5 bases, in that order; junction bases with no gene match: 5. This CDR3 has 15 residues. The CDR3 protein is CASSPTSGITGELFF. CDR3 nucleotides: TGTGCCAGCAGTCCTACTAGCGGGATAACCGGGGAGCTGTTTTTT.

Notes on this clone: The junction differs from germline at one of its ends, possibly a read error. The chain links TRBV13 to TRBJ1-2, with D possibly matching TRBD1 (6 bases). Germline-derived CDR1 and CDR2 are PRHDT and FYEKMQ (reference sequence). The CDR3 is made up of 13 amino acids. The CDR3 coding sequence is TGTGCCGGCAGCTTGACAGGAGTAAATGGCTACACCTTC. Residues: CAGSLTGVNGYTF.

V is TRBV29-1 and J is TRBJ1-4, with TRBD1 matching over 10 bases. The V and J ends lost 6 bases and 5 bases, in that order; junction bases with no gene match: 12. Germline CDR1 reads SQVTM; CDR2 reads ANQGSEA. The CDR3 runs to 16 residues. CDR3 in amino acids: CSVPSARDRGNEKLFF. The CDR3 nucleotides are TGCAGCGTACCCTCAGCCCGGGACAGGGGCAATGAAAAACTGTTTTTT. Variable domain in full (rest from reference TRBV29-1 and TRBJ1-4): SAVISQKPSRDICQRGTSLTIQCQVDSQVTMMFWYRQQPGQSLTLIATANQGSEATYESGFVIDKFPISRPNLTFSTLTVSNMSPEDSSIYLCSVPSARDRGNEKLFFGSGTQLSVL.

The chain joins TRBV7-2 to TRBJ2-2; 11 nucleotides agree with TRBD1. Germline lookup yields CDR1 SGHTA and CDR2 FQGNSA. The trim removed 5 bases at V and 6 bases at J, leaving 17 bases unmatched. This CDR3 is built from 19 residues. The CDR3: CASSLRTGGRGLASGELFF. CDR3 coding DNA: TGTGCCAGCAGCCTCCGGACAGGGGGCAGAGGTTTGGCGTCCGGGGAGCTGTTTTTT. The whole variable domain, filled in from reference TRBV7-2 and TRBJ2-2, reads GAGVSQSPSNKVTEKGKDVELRCDPISGHTALYWYRQSLGQGLEFLIYFQGNSAPDKSGLPSDRFSAERTGGSVSTLTIQRTQQEDSAVYLCASSLRTGGRGLASGELFFGEGSRLTVL.